This T cell receptor (beta chain) emerged from a study of blood T cell repertoires in COVID-19. TCRdb's copy holds only in-frame clones and misses some; the assay was immunoSEQ multiplex PCR. The table shows fewer than 150,000 clones, with 60% to 80% occurring only once. The CDR3 covers 16 residues. V lost 0 bases and J lost 6, with 15 bases in between. In germline, CDR1 is LNHDA, CDR2 SQIVND (reference sequence). The chain is built from TRBV19 and TRBJ2-1, with TRBD1 as a possible D gene (5 bases). The clonotype was recovered from a man aged 55 to 70 who had recovered from COVID-19. The specimen sequenced was peripheral blood. The CDR3 sequence: CASSIEGAAPSNEQFF. The CDR3 DNA sequence: TGTGCCAGTAGTATAGAAGGGGCAGCACCCTCCAATGAGCAGTTCTTC.